This TCR beta chain was identified in a study of blood T cell repertoires in COVID-19. Study-wide background: T cells, B-cell-depleted T cells, or PBMCs supplied cDNA or gDNA.

CDR1 is SGDLS and CDR2 is YYNGEE in the germline V gene. This CDR3 is built from 17 residues. V shed 0 bases and J shed 1 base, with 14 bases lying between them. Original analysis: The authors estimated nucleated cell counts from reference gene primer amplification. Clones were sequenced by immunoSEQ multiplex PCR, and TCRdb holds only the in-frame ones, with some missing. The V and J calls and clone size were taken over from that table, and D and trimming were inferred from the DNA. Of around 450,000 clones in the sample, approximately 90% were seen once. This TCR was sampled from a woman aged 25 to 39 with acute or convalescent COVID-19. Sequencing input: peripheral blood. V is TRBV9 and J is TRBJ1-3; D is possibly TRBD1 (5 bases). The chain's CDR3 is CASSVETASYSGNTIYF. The CDR3 DNA follows: TGTGCCAGCAGCGTAGAGACAGCTTCTTATTCTGGAAACACCATATATTTT.